The next 10 T cell receptor beta chains were all read from a single sample in a study of cytomegalovirus exposure and HLA in healthy donors. The primer mix had 60 Vbeta and 13 Jbeta primers. Produced via immunoSEQ multiplex PCR; TCRdb's table is partial and in-frame only. The repertoire consists of about 100,000 clones, with about 80% occurring once and the leading ten covering approximately 2%. Sequencing input: PBMCs. The receptor set was obtained from a woman aged 40 to 55 in good health and CMV-seronegative.

CDR3 sequence: CASSQDRRYQPQHF. Written as DNA, the CDR3 is TGTGCCAGCAGCCAGGACAGGCGATATCAGCCCCAGCATTTT. The chain uses TRBV7-2 and TRBJ1-5; 7 bases map to TRBD1. This CDR3 contains 14 residues. Losses at the gene ends were 5 bases for V and 5 bases for J; bases not matched to a gene: 6. CDR1 is SGHTA, CDR2 FQGNSA, per germline.

This clone was detected only a few times. The chain links TRBV27 to TRBJ1-2; 7 nucleotides agree with TRBD1. The trim removed 6 bases at V and 4 bases at J, leaving 8 bases unmatched. CDR3 length equals 14 residues. The germline gives CDR1 MNHEY, CDR2 SMNVEV (reference sequence). The CDR3 protein is CASSLAGGIYGYTF. CDR3 coding DNA: TGTGCCAGCAGCCTCGCAGGGGGTATCTATGGCTACACCTTC.

The chain employs TRBV23-1 and TRBJ2-5; 7 bases agree with TRBD1. The DNA end lines up better with TRBJ2-7; the J call may be wrong. TRBV23-1 is marked as an open reading frame, function uncertain. This CDR3 contains 15 residues. The CDR3 DNA follows: TGCGCCAGCAGTCAATCGGAGACAGGGCCCTACGAGCAGTACTTC. It translates to CASSQSETGPYEQYF.

The CDR3 DNA is TGTGCCAGCAGGGGGACAGGGCCCTCACCCCTCCACTTT. It translates to CASRGTGPSPLHF. The J gene is TRBJ1-6, the V gene TRBV6-5; 9 bases align to TRBD1. The CDR3 runs 13 residues. The germline V gene has CDR1 MNHEY and CDR2 SVGAGI. The J segment lost 10 bases and the V segment lost 6 bases, leaving 4 bases of the junction unmatched.

A single count supports this clone. The chain joins TRBV15 to TRBJ2-5; tentative D call: TRBD2 (6 bases). The V gene lost 5 bases and the J gene lost 2 bases, with 15 bases spanning the gap. The CDR3 loop spans 15 amino acids. Per the germline V gene, CDR1 is LNHNV and CDR2 is YYDKDF (reference sequence). The CDR3 nucleotides read TGTGCCACCAGCGGCCGGAGGGGTTTACAAGAGACCCAGTACTTC. It encodes CATSGRRGLQETQYF.

The rearrangement uses TRBV5-1 and TRBJ2-7; TRBD1 matches 9 bases. J lost 1 base, V lost 6 bases, and 5 bases had no gene match. The CDR3 covers 14 residues. Germline assignment: CDR1 SGHRS and CDR2 YFSETQ. CDR3 residues: CASKGTGTSYEQYF. Written as DNA, the CDR3 is TGCGCCAGCAAGGGGACAGGGACATCCTACGAGCAGTACTTC.

J is TRBJ2-1 and V is TRBV5-4; possible D gene TRBD1, 6 bases. The V and J ends lost 3 bases and 11 bases respectively, with 21 bases between them. The CDR3 spans 15 residues. CDR1 and CDR2 from the germline V gene are SGHNT and YYREEE (reference sequence). The CDR3 coding sequence is TGTGCCAGCAGCTCGGACAGATTTGCGACGGGAAAGCAGTTCTTC. Translated: CASSSDRFATGKQFF.

In this sample, this clone turned up a few times. This chain joins TRBV19 and TRBJ2-7, with TRBD1 matching over 7 bases. From germline, CDR1 is LNHDA and CDR2 SQIVND (reference sequence). Germline trimming cut 3 bases from V and 1 base from J; bases unmatched to any gene: 9. The CDR3 runs 16 residues. For the CDR3, the DNA is TGTGCCAGTAGTATGGCGACAGGGCGCCCTTCCTACGAGCAGTACTTC. As protein: CASSMATGRPSYEQYF.

J is TRBJ2-7 and V is TRBV28, with a possible D match to TRBD1 (5 bases). CDR1 MDHEN and CDR2 SYDVKM come from the germline V gene. The ends were cut back, 6 bases at V and 1 base at J, with 34 bases in the middle. This CDR3 is 21 amino acids long. The chain's CDR3 is CASSPRTPTAETVVISYEQYF. As DNA, the CDR3 is TGTGCCAGCAGCCCGAGGACCCCGACAGCAGAGACGGTAGTAATATCCTACGAGCAGTACTTC.

This rearrangement joins TRBV5-1 to TRBJ2-7; D is uncertain. The CDR3 runs to 13 residues. The V and J ends lost 0 bases and 4 bases respectively, with 8 bases between them. Per germline, CDR1 SGHRS and CDR2 YFSETQ. CDR3: CASSLGASYEQYF. DNA for the CDR3: TGCGCCAGCAGCTTGGGGGCGTCGTACGAGCAGTACTTC. The entire variable domain, with the rest obtained from reference TRBV5-1 and TRBJ2-7, is as follows: KAGVTQTPRYLIKTRGQQVTLSCSPISGHRSVSWYQQTPGQGLQFLFEYFSETQRNKGNFPGRFSGRQFSNSRSEMNVSTLELGDSALYLCASSLGASYEQYFGPGTRLTVT.